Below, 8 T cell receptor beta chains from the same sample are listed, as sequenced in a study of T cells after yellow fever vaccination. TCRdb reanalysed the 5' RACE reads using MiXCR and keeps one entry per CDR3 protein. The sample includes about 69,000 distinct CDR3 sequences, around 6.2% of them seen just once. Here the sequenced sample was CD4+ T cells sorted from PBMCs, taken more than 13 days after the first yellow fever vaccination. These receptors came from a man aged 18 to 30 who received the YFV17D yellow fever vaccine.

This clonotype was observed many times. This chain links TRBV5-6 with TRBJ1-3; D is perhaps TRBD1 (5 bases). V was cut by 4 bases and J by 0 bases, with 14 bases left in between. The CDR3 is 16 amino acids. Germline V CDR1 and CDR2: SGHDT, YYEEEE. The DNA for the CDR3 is TGTGCCAGCAGCGTTACGGGACCGACCTCTGGAAACACCATATATTTT. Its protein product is CASSVTGPTSGNTIYF.

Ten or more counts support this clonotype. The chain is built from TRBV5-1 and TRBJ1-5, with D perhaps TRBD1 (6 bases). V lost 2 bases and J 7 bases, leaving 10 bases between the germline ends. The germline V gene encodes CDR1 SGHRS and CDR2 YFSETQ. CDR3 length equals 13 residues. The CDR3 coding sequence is TGCGCCAGCAGCTTTAAGGGGGGGCAGCCCCAGCATTTT. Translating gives CASSFKGGQPQHF.

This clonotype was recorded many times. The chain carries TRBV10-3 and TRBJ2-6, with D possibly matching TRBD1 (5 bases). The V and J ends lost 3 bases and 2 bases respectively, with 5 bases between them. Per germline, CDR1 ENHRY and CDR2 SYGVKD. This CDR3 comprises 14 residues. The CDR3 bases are TGTGCCATCAGTGACAGGGCTGGGGCCAACGTCCTGACTTTC. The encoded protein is CAISDRAGANVLTF.

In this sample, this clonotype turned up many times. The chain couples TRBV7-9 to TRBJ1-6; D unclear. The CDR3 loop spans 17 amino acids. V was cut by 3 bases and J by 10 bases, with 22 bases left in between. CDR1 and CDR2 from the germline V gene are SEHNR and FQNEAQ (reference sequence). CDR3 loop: CASSFSRGRRSGSPLHF. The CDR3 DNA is TGTGCCAGCAGCTTTAGCCGCGGCCGCCGATCCGGGTCACCCCTCCACTTT.

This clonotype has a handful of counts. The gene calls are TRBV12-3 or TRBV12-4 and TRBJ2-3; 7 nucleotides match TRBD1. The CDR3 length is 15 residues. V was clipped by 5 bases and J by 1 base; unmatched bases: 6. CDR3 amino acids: CASSVRQGRTDTQYF. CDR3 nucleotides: TGTGCCAGCAGTGTCCGACAGGGTCGCACAGATACGCAGTATTTT.

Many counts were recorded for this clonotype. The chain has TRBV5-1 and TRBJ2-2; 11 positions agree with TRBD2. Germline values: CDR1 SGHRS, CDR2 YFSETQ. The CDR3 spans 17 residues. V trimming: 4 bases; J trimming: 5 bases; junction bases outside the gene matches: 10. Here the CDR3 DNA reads TGCGCCAGCAGCGTCGGCCCGGGACTAGCGGATACCGGGGAGCTGTTTTTT. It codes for CASSVGPGLADTGELFF.

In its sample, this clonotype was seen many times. In DNA form, the CDR3 reads TGCGCCAGCAGACGAGAGGTAGGCTCCTACGAGCAGTACTTC. Protein sequence: CASRREVGSYEQYF. The chain carries TRBV5-1 and TRBJ2-7; no definite D call. The germline V and J ends were trimmed by 5 bases and 0 bases, with 12 bases remaining between them. The CDR3 contains 14 residues. Germline-derived CDR1 and CDR2 are SGHRS and YFSETQ.

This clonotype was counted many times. CDR3 sequence reads: CSAPQGTYEAFF. CDR3 bases: TGCAGTGCTCCACAGGGTACCTATGAAGCTTTCTTT. The chain has TRBV20-1 and TRBJ1-1, with a possible D match to TRBD1 (6 bases). Germline V lookup: CDR1 DFQATT, CDR2 SNEGSKA (reference sequence). The V gene lost 5 bases and the J gene lost 7 bases, with 14 bases spanning the gap. The CDR3 is made up of 12 amino acids.